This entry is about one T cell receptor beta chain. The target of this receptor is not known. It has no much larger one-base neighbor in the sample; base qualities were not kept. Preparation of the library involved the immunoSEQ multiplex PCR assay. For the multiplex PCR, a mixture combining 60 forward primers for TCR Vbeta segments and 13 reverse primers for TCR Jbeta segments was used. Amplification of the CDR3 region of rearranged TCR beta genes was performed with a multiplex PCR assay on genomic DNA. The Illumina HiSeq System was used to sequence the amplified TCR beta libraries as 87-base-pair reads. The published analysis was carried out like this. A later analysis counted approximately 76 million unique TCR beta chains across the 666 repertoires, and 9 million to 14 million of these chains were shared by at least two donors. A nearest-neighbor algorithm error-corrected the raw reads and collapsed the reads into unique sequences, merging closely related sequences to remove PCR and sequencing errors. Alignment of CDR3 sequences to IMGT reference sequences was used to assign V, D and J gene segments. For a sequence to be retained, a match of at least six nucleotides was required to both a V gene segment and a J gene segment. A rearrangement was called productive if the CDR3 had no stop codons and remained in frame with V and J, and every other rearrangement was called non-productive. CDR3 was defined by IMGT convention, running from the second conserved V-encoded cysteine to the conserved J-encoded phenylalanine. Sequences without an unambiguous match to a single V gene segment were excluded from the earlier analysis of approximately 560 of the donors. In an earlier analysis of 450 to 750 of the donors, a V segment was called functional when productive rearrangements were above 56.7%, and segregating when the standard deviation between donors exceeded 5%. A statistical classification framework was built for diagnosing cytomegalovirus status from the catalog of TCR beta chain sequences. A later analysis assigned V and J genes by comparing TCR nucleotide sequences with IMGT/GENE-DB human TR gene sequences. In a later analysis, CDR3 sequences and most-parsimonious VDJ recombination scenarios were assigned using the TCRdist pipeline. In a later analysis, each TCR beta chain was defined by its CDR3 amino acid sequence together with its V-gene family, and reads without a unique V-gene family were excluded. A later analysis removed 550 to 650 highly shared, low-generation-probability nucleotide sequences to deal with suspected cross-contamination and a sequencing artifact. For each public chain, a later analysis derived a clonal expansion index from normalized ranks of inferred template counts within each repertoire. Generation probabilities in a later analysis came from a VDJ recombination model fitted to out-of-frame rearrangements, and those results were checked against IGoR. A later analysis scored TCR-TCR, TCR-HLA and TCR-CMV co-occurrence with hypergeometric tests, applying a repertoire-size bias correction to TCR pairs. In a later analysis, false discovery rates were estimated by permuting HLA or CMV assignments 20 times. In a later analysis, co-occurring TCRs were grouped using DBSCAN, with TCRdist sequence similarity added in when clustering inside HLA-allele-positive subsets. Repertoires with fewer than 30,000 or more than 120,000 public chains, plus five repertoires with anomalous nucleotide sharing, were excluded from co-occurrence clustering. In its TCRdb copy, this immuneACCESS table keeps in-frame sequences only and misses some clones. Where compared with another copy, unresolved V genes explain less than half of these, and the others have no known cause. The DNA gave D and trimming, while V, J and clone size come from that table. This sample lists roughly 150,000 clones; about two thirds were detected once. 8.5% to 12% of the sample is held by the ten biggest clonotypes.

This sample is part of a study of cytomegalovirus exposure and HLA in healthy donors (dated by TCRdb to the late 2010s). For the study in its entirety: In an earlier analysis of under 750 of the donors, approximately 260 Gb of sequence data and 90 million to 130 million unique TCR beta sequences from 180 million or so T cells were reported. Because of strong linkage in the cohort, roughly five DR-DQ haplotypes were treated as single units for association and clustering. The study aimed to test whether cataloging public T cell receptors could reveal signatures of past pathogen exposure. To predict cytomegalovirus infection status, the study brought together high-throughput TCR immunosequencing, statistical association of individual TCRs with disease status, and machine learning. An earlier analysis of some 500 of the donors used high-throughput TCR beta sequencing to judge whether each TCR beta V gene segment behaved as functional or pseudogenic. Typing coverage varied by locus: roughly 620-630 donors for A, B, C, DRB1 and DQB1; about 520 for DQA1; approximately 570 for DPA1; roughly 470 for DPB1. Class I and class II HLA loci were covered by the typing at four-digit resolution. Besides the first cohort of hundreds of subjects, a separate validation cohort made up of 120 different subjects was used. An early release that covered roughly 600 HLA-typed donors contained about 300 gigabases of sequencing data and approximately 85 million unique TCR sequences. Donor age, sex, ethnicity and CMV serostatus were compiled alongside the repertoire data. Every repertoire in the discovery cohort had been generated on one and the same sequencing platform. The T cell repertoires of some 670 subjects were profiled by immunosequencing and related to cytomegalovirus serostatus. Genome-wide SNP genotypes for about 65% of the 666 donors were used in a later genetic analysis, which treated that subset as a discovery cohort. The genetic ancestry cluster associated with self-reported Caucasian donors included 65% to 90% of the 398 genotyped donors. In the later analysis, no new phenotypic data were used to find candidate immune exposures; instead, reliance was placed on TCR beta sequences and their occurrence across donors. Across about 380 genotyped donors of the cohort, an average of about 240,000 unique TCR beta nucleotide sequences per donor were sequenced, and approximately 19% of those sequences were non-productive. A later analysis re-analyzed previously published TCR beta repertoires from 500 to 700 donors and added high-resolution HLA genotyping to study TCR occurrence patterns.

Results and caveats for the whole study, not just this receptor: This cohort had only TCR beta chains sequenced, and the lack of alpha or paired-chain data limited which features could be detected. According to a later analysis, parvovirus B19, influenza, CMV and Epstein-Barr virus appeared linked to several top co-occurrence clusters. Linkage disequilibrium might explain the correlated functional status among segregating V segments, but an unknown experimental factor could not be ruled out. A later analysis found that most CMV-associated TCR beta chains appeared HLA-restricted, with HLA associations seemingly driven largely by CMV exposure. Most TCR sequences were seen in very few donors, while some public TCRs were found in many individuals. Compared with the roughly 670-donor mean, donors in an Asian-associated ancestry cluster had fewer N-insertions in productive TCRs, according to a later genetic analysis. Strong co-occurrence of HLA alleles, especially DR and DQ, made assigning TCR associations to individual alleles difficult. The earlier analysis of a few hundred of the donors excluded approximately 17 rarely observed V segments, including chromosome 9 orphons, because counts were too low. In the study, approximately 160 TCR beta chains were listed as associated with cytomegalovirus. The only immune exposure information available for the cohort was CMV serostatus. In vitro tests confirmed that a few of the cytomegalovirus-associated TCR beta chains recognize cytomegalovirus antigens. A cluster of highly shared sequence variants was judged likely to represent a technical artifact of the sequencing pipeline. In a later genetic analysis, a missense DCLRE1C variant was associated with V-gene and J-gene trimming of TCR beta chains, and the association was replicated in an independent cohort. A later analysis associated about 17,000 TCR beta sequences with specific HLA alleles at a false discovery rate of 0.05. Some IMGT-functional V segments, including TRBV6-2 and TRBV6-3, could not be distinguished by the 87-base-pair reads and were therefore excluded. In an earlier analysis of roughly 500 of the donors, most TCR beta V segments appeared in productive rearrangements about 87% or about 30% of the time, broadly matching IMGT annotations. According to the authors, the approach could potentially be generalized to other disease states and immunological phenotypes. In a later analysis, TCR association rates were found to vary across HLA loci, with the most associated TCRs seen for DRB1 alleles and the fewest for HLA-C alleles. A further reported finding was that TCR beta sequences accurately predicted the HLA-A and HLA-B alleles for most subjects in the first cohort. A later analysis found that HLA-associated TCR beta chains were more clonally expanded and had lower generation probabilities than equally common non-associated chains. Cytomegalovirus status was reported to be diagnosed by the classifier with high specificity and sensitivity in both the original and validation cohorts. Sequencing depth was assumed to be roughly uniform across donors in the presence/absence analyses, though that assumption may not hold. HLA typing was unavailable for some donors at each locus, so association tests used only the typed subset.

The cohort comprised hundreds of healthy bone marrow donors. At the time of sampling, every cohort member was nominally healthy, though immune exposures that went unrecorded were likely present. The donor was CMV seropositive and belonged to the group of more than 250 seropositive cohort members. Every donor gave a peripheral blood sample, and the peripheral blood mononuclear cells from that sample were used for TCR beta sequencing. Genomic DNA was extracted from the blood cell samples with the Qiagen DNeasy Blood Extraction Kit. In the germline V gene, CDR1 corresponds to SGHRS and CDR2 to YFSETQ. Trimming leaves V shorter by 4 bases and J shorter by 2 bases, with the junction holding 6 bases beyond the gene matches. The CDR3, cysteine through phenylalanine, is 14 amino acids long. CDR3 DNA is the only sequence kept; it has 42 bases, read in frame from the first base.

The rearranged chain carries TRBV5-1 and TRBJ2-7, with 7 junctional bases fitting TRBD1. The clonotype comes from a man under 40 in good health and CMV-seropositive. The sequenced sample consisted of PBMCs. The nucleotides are TGCGCCAGCAGCCCGGGACAGCAACCCTACGAGCAGTACTTC. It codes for CASSPGQQPYEQYF. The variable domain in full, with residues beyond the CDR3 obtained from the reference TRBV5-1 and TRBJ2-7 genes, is KAGVTQTPRYLIKTRGQQVTLSCSPISGHRSVSWYQQTPGQGLQFLFEYFSETQRNKGNFPGRFSGRQFSNSRSEMNVSTLELGDSALYLCASSPGQQPYEQYFGPGTRLTVT.